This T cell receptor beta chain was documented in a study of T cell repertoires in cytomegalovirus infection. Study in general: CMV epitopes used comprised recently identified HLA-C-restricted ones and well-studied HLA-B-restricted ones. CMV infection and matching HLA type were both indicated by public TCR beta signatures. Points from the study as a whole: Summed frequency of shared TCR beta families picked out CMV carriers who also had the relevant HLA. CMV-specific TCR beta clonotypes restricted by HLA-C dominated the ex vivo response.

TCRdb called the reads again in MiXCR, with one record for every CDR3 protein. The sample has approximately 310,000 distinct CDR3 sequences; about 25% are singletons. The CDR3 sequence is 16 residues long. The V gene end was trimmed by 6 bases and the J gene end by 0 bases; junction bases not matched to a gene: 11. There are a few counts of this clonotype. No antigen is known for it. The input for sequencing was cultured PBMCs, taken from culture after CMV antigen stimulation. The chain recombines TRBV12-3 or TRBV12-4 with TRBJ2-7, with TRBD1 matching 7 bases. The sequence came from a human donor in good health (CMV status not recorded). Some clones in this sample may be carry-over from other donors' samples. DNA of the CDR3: TGTGCCAGCAGCCGACTTACCGGGACAGTCTCCTACGAGCAGTACTTC. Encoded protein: CASSRLTGTVSYEQYF.